Reported below is one TCR beta chain. Its antigen is currently unknown. The sample comes from a study of shared clonotypes between healthy human individuals. In the original analysis: Quality scores were absent from the junction-only immunoSEQ sequences, so filtering differed. The data were produced by immunoSEQ multiplex PCR, yet TCRdb's version contains in-frame clones alone and is incomplete. V and J calls plus clone size are reproduced from that table; the DNA served to infer D and trimming. The data contain about 1.1 million clones, 75% to 85% of them singletons. Notes on the study in general: Non-shared clonotypes were found to have lower generation probabilities than the clonotypes that were shared by all four of the sorted-subset donors. In having few donors, the study represented limited genetic and exposure-history diversity.

CDR3 length equals 17 residues. Per the germline V gene, CDR1 is SEHNR and CDR2 is FQNEAQ (reference sequence). The V segment lost 4 bases and the J segment 4 bases; nucleotides outside the gene matches: 12. The donors, all of them Caucasian adults, lived in Nashville, Tennessee. Sequenced: memory CD4+ T cells from PBMCs. As to subset: CD45RA-negative fraction. The sequence was obtained from a man in his late teens or twenties in good health. Some clones in this sample may be carry-over from other donors' samples. This chain uses TRBV7-9 with TRBJ2-5; 10 bases map to TRBD1. The CDR3 spells CASSSSRGTGDGETQYF. CDR3 in DNA: TGTGCCAGCAGCTCATCCCGCGGGACAGGGGATGGAGAGACCCAGTACTTC.